A single sample is the source of the 30 T cell receptor beta chains below, sequenced in a study of blood T cell repertoires in COVID-19. Generated by immunoSEQ multiplex PCR, the TCRdb table keeps only in-frame clones and is missing some. This sample yields about 20,000 clones, of which around 90% are seen a single time; roughly 7.3% belongs to the top ten. The specimen sequenced was peripheral blood. The receptors were sampled from a man in his sixties or seventies with active COVID-19.

This clone was found once. The genes are TRBV5-4 and TRBJ2-3; D ambiguous. The CDR3 covers 12 residues. Germline V CDR1 and CDR2: SGHNT, YYREEE (reference sequence). Trimming removed 3 bases at V and 1 base at J, with 3 bases between. CDR3 sequence (DNA): TGTGCCAGCAGCTCTGGCACAGATACGCAGTATTTT. Amino acids: CASSSGTDTQYF.

DNA of the CDR3: TGTGCCAGCAGCGTGGGACTTTTTAGCACAGATACGCAGTATTTT. Protein product: CASSVGLFSTDTQYF. The chain employs TRBV7-2 and TRBJ2-3; possible D gene TRBD2, 6 bases. This CDR3 region has 15 residues. The V end lost 5 bases, the J end lost 0 bases, and 12 bases lay between the germline ends. Germline loops: CDR1 SGHTA, CDR2 FQGNSA.

The chain recombines TRBV5-6 with TRBJ1-1; maybe TRBD1 (5 bases). This CDR3 is 13 amino acids long. Germline values: CDR1 SGHDT, CDR2 YYEEEE. V gave up 1 base and J gave up 6 bases, with 10 bases separating them. CDR3 amino acids: CASSLRYRSEAFF. Here the CDR3 DNA reads TGTGCCAGCAGCTTGAGGTACAGGTCTGAAGCTTTCTTT. Supplemented by reference TRBV5-6 and TRBJ1-1, the full variable domain reads DAGVTQSPTHLIKTRGQQVTLRCSPKSGHDTVSWYQQALGQGPQFIFQYYEEEERQRGNFPDRFSGHQFPNYSSELNVNALLLGDSALYLCASSLRYRSEAFFGQGTRLTVV.

This chain joins TRBV5-1 and TRBJ2-5; TRBD1 might be the D (6 bases). V gave up 2 bases and J gave up 2 bases, with 10 bases separating them. This CDR3 contains 14 residues. Looked up from germline, CDR1 is SGHRS and CDR2 is YFSETQ. The CDR3 coding sequence is TGCGCCAGCAGCTTAGCTGGACAGCAAGAGACCCAGTACTTC. It encodes CASSLAGQQETQYF.

The chain carries TRBV9 and TRBJ1-2; a possible D gene is TRBD1 (6 bases). Germline CDR1 reads SGDLS; CDR2 reads YYNGEE. CDR3 length equals 12 residues. V was trimmed by 4 bases and J by 10 bases, leaving 14 bases between them. CDR3 region: CASSPVRGAYTF. The CDR3 DNA sequence: TGTGCCAGCAGCCCAGTCCGGGGGGCCTACACCTTC.

This clone has only a few counts. J is TRBJ1-2 and V is TRBV6-2 or TRBV6-3; tentative D call: TRBD1 (5 bases). Trimming took 6 bases from V and 5 from J, leaving 25 bases between them. Germline values: CDR1 MNHEY, CDR2 SVGEGT. The CDR3 spans 17 residues. DNA for the CDR3: TGTGCCAGCAGCCGGACAAAACTTCGCCTTAGAATGTATGGCTACACCTTC. As protein: CASSRTKLRLRMYGYTF.

The CDR3 reads CSASPQGGGASYEQYF. The CDR3 nucleotides are TGCAGTGCTAGTCCCCAAGGAGGAGGGGCCTCCTACGAGCAGTACTTC. V usage is TRBV20-1 and J usage is TRBJ2-7; D may be TRBD2 (6 bases). The germline V and J ends were trimmed by 3 bases and 0 bases, with 18 bases remaining between them. Germline V gene data show CDR1 as DFQATT and CDR2 as SNEGSKA (reference sequence). The length of the CDR3 is 16 residues.

The gene calls are TRBV14 and TRBJ2-1, with D possibly matching TRBD2 (6 bases). Trimming cost V 0 bases and J 4 bases, with 13 bases left between them. The CDR3 extends over 16 amino acids. Per the germline V gene, CDR1 is SGHDN and CDR2 is FVKESK. The CDR3 protein is CASSQDLGTPYNEQFF. The CDR3 region has the DNA TGTGCCAGCAGCCAAGATCTCGGGACTCCATACAATGAGCAGTTCTTC.

The genes are TRBV10-2 and TRBJ1-6; D is undetermined. Germline V gene data show CDR1 as WSHSY and CDR2 as SAAADI. The CDR3 has 13 amino acids. Trimming left V 0 bases short and J 9 bases short, with 6 bases between. The CDR3 nucleotides read TGCGCCAGCAGTGAGTCTGGTAGTTCACCCCTCCACTTT. Amino acids: CASSESGSSPLHF.

The rearrangement uses TRBV27 and TRBJ2-1; TRBD2 agrees at 11 bases. V lost 5 bases and J lost 7; bases outside the gene matches: 7. Germline values: CDR1 MNHEY, CDR2 SMNVEV (reference sequence). The CDR3 is made up of 15 amino acids. CDR3 nucleotides: TGTGCCAGCAGTATGGGGACTAGCGGTCTTAATGAGCAGTTCTTC. As protein: CASSMGTSGLNEQFF.

The gene calls are TRBV5-5 and TRBJ1-5; a possible D gene is TRBD1 (5 bases). Germline CDR1 SGHKS, CDR2 YYEKEE (reference sequence). V dropped 4 bases and J dropped 3 bases, with 17 bases sitting between them. The CDR3 extends over 16 amino acids. CDR3 sequence: CASSPGHAHSNQPQHF. The CDR3 nucleotides read TGTGCCAGCAGCCCTGGACACGCACACTCCAATCAGCCCCAGCATTTT.

The chain employs TRBV5-4 and TRBJ1-6; 8 positions agree with TRBD1. This CDR3 has 16 residues. J lost 11 bases, V lost 0 bases, and 10 bases had no gene match. Germline assignment: CDR1 SGHNT and CDR2 YYREEE (reference sequence). The CDR3 nucleotides are TGTGCCAGCAGCTTGGCCCTCGGACAGGGTGCGGCACCCCTCCACTTT. Translated: CASSLALGQGAAPLHF.

This clone appeared once. The chain has TRBV30 and TRBJ2-3, with TRBD1 as a possible D gene (6 bases). The CDR3 totals 16 residues. Trimming removed 0 bases at V and 0 bases at J, with 13 bases between. Per germline, CDR1 GTSNPN and CDR2 SVGIG (reference sequence). The chain's CDR3 is CAWSVRGFGSTDTQYF. In DNA, the CDR3 is TGTGCCTGGAGTGTTAGGGGGTTCGGCAGCACAGATACGCAGTATTTT. Combining the CDR3 with reference TRBV30 and TRBJ2-3 gives the whole variable domain SQTIHQWPATLVQPVGSPLSLECTVEGTSNPNLYWYRQAAGRGLQLLFYSVGIGQISSEVPQNLSASRPQDRQFILSSKKLLLSDSGFYLCAWSVRGFGSTDTQYFGPGTRLTVL.

The V call is TRBV9, the J call TRBJ2-5; 14 nucleotides align to TRBD2. CDR3 length: 16 residues. Trimming cost V 3 bases and J 6 bases; bases outside gene matches: 7. Germline-derived CDR1 and CDR2 are SGDLS and YYNGEE. In nucleotides, the CDR3 is TGTGCCAGCAGCGCGGGACTAGCGGGAGATGGCAAGACCCAGTACTTC. Translating gives CASSAGLAGDGKTQYF.

A note on this clone: The junction differs from germline at one of its ends, possibly a read error. The genes are TRBV9 and TRBJ1-5; TRBD1 aligns across 10 bases. The CDR3 contains 15 residues. Germline lookup yields CDR1 SGDLS and CDR2 YYNGEE. The CDR3 DNA sequence: TGTGCCAGCAGCGACGGGACAGGGGCCAATGAGCCCCAGCATTTT. Protein: CASSDGTGANEPQHF.

V and J are TRBV7-8 and TRBJ2-7, with 7 nucleotides matching TRBD1. The J segment lost 4 bases and the V segment lost 3 bases, leaving 3 bases of the junction unmatched. This CDR3 is 13 amino acids long. The germline V gene has CDR1 SGHVS and CDR2 FQNEAQ. This CDR3 reads CASSFGQVYEQYF. CDR3 nucleotide sequence: TGTGCCAGCAGCTTTGGACAGGTTTACGAGCAGTACTTC. Combining the CDR3 with reference TRBV7-8 and TRBJ2-7 gives the whole variable domain GAGVSQSPRYKVAKRGQDVALRCDPISGHVSLFWYQQALGQGPEFLTYFQNEAQLDKSGLPSDRFFAERPEGSVSTLKIQRTQQEDSAVYLCASSFGQVYEQYFGPGTRLTVT.

CDR3 loop: CASSLAPAGWETQYF. Written as DNA, the CDR3 is TGTGCCAGCAGTTTAGCCCCTGCAGGGTGGGAGACCCAGTACTTC. This chain connects TRBV27 to TRBJ2-5; D perhaps matches TRBD1 (5 bases). Trimming cost V 2 bases and J 5 bases, with 15 bases left between them. Germline values: CDR1 MNHEY, CDR2 SMNVEV (reference sequence). CDR3 size: 15 residues.

This chain connects TRBV3-1 (or the pseudogene TRBV3-2) to TRBJ2-7; D remains unclear. This CDR3 region has 16 residues. Trimming shortened V by 0 bases and J by 9 bases, and 21 bases separated the two germline ends. Germline-derived CDR1 and CDR2 are LGHDT and YNNKEL (reference sequence). The CDR3 region has the DNA TGTGCCAGCAGCCAAGACGGCGCACAGAAACTCCTCGCGCAGTACTTC. Protein sequence: CASSQDGAQKLLAQYF.

This clone has only one observation. The gene calls are TRBV5-6 and TRBJ2-1; 10 bases map to TRBD1. Trimming at V came to 0 bases and at J to 4 bases, leaving 7 bases not matched to a gene. The CDR3 has 17 residues. Germline-derived CDR1 and CDR2 are SGHDT and YYEEEE. CDR3 residues: CASSLGGQGTVYNEQFF. In DNA form, the CDR3 reads TGTGCCAGCAGCTTGGGGGGACAGGGGACGGTTTACAATGAGCAGTTCTTC.

The gene calls are TRBV7-6 and TRBJ1-1; a weak D match, TRBD1 (6 bases). V dropped 4 bases and J dropped 5 bases, with 8 bases sitting between them. CDR3 length equals 12 residues. Germline CDR1 SGHVS, CDR2 FNYEAQ. In DNA, the CDR3 is TGTGCCAGCAGCTCAGGGGTAACTGAAGCTTTCTTT. Protein sequence: CASSSGVTEAFF.

V gene TRBV11-3 combines with J gene TRBJ2-1; D is possibly TRBD1 (5 bases). Germline V lookup: CDR1 SGHNT, CDR2 YENEEA. V lost 2 bases, J lost 6 bases, and 11 bases lay in between. The CDR3 spans 14 residues. The CDR3 DNA follows: TGTGCCAGCAGCTTAAGGGGCGAGTTCAATGAGCAGTTCTTC. Translation: CASSLRGEFNEQFF.

The chain carries TRBV15 and TRBJ2-5, with unresolved D. Trimming removed 5 bases from V and 1 base from J, with 23 bases in between. The CDR3 is 18 residues long. The V gene's germline CDR1 is LNHNV and CDR2 YYDKDF (reference sequence). The CDR3 region has the DNA TGTGCCACCAGCCTAGTGGGTGAGGTGTCGGTGATCCAAGAGACCCAGTACTTC. Encoded protein: CATSLVGEVSVIQETQYF.

This chain joins TRBV20-1 and TRBJ1-1; 7 positions agree with TRBD1. Trimming took 6 bases from V and 8 from J; bases not matched to a gene: 6. CDR3 size: 11 residues. Germline loops: CDR1 DFQATT, CDR2 SNEGSKA (reference sequence). CDR3 sequence: CSADGQAEAFF. The CDR3, as DNA: TGCAGTGCAGACGGACAGGCCGAAGCTTTCTTT.

The chain has TRBV18 and TRBJ1-2, with 9 bases matching TRBD1. V lost 6 bases and J lost 4; bases outside the gene matches: 9. Germline CDR1 reads KGHSH; CDR2 reads LQKENI. CDR3 length: 15 amino acids. The CDR3 loop is CASSPTGGAGYGYTF. The DNA for the CDR3 is TGTGCCAGCTCCCCAACAGGGGGCGCCGGCTATGGCTACACCTTC. Full variable domain (missing parts from reference TRBV18 and TRBJ1-2): NAGVMQNPRHLVRRRGQEARLRCSPMKGHSHVYWYRQLPEEGLKFMVYLQKENIIDESGMPKERFSAEFPKEGPSILRIQQVVRGDSAAYFCASSPTGGAGYGYTFGSGTRLTVV.

This chain uses TRBV4-1 with TRBJ1-2, with TRBD1 matching over 8 bases. CDR3 length: 15 amino acids. Germline V gene lookup returns CDR1 MGHRA and CDR2 YSYEKL. J lost 6 bases, V lost 2 bases, and 8 bases had no gene match. CDR3 amino acids: CASSQSTGVDDGYTF. The CDR3 nucleotides are TGCGCCAGCAGCCAATCGACAGGGGTTGACGATGGCTACACCTTC.

The CDR3, as DNA: TGTGCCAGCAGCGGAGGGGGCCGGACTGGGGAGACCCAGTACTTC. Its translation: CASSGGGRTGETQYF. The chain couples TRBV5-8 to TRBJ2-5, with a weak D call TRBD1 (7 bases). CDR1 SGHTS and CDR2 YDEGEE come from the germline V gene. The CDR3 totals 15 residues. With 4 bases removed from V and 5 bases from J, the gap between germline ends came to 18 bases.

V and J are TRBV5-4 and TRBJ2-6; no definite D call. The V gene's germline CDR1 is SGHNT and CDR2 YYREEE (reference sequence). Trimming took 4 bases from V and 0 from J, leaving 11 bases between them. The CDR3 length is 16 residues. The CDR3 nucleotides are TGTGCCAGCAGCAGTGGCGGAATCTCTGGGGCCAACGTCCTGACTTTC. It specifies CASSSGGISGANVLTF. Using reference TRBV5-4 and TRBJ2-6 for the parts outside the CDR3, the full variable domain is ETGVTQSPTHLIKTRGQQVTLRCSSQSGHNTVSWYQQALGQGPQFIFQYYREEENGRGNFPPRFSGLQFPNYSSELNVNALELDDSALYLCASSSGGISGANVLTFGAGSRLTVL.

This chain connects TRBV3-1 (or the pseudogene TRBV3-2) to TRBJ2-7; the D gene is possibly TRBD1 (5 bases). Germline lookup yields CDR1 LGHDT and CDR2 YNNKEL (reference sequence). Trimming pared 0 bases from V and 0 bases from J, leaving 15 bases between. This CDR3 has 17 amino acids. The CDR3, as DNA: TGTGCCAGCAGCCAAGATCGAACTAAAGACAGCTCCTACGAGCAGTACTTC. As protein: CASSQDRTKDSSYEQYF.

CDR3 protein: CASSLGHFYEQYF. The CDR3 DNA reads as TGCGCCAGCAGCTTGGGACACTTCTACGAGCAGTACTTC. The chain uses TRBV5-1 and TRBJ2-7; D call uncertain. The germline V and J ends were trimmed by 0 bases and 3 bases, with 7 bases remaining between them. The CDR3 loop spans 13 amino acids. Germline V gene lookup returns CDR1 SGHRS and CDR2 YFSETQ.

This clone came up once. The chain combines TRBV5-3 with TRBJ2-2; 7 bases line up with TRBD2. TRBV5-3 is an ORF for which the function is uncertain. CDR3 size: 15 residues. V lost 4 bases to trimming and J lost 5 bases; unmatched junction nucleotides: 8. The CDR3 sequence is CARSPGGFSTGELFF. CDR3 nucleotide sequence: TGTGCCAGAAGCCCCGGGGGGTTCTCTACCGGGGAGCTGTTTTTT.